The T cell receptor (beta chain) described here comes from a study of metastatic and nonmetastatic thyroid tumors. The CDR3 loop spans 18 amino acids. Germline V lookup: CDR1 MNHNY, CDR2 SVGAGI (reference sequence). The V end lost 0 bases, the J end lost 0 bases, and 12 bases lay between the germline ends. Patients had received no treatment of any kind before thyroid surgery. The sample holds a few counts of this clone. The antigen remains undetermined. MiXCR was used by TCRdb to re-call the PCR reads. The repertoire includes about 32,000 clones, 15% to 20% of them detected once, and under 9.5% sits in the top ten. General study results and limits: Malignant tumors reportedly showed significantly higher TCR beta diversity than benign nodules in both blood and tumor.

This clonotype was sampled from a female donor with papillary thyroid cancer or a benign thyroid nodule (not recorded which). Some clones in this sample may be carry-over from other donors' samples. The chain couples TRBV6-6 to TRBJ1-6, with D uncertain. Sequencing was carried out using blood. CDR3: CASSYSTAGPSYNSPLHF. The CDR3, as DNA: TGTGCCAGCAGTTACTCAACAGCCGGGCCCTCCTATAATTCACCCCTCCACTTT.